These T cell receptor beta chains were read from a single sample in a study of regulatory T cells in long-lasting Graves disease. TCRdb ran MiXCR on the multiplex PCR reads and lists one entry per CDR3 protein. The table has fewer than 550,000 distinct CDR3 sequences, 15% to 20% seen once. This same sample was also part of a study on T cells in Graves' hyperthyroidism and ophthalmopathy.

Sequencing was performed on peripheral blood mononuclear cells (PBMCs), taken at new diagnosis, from a patient treated with antithyroid drugs. These receptors all stem from a woman aged 18-29 years with Graves disease. Both conserved end residues are part of each CDR3. Not all rows give a size; the values are once, few, many and, for expanded clones, a class.

>TRBV20-1|TRBJ2-1|many
CSASHRGNEQFF
>TRBV12-3/TRBV12-4|TRBJ1-5|many
CASHEGSNQPQHF
>TRBV4-2|TRBJ1-4|few
CASSQSPGTSEKLFF
>TRBV27|TRBJ1-5|few
CASRLTEPYSNQPQHF
>TRBV20-1|TRBJ2-2|many
CSARGPHRGRTGELFF
>TRBV28|TRBJ1-4|many
CASSTGPRNEKLFF
>TRBV7-9|TRBJ2-1|few
CASSLELASGRSRLYNEQFF
>TRBV20-1|TRBJ2-7|many
CSASRAVGYEQYF
>TRBV30|TRBJ2-1|many
CAWILSGRSYNEQFF
>TRBV11-2|TRBJ2-2|many
CASSTYREVLTGELFF
>TRBV7-9|-|-
CASSFRETVETQYF
>TRBV7-2|TRBJ2-4|few
CASSSWGIAKNIQYF
>TRBV6-2/TRBV6-3|TRBJ2-1|-
CASSFNRVYEQFF